A selection of T cell receptor beta chains follows, all from one sample in a study of blood T cell repertoires in COVID-19. Assay used: immunoSEQ multiplex PCR; TCRdb lists only in-frame clones, some missing. The repertoire includes about 39,000 clones, roughly nine tenths of them detected once, and around 2% sits in the top ten. Sample: peripheral blood. The receptor source for this set is a man between 50 and 59 years old with active COVID-19. CDR3s include the opening cysteine and the closing phenylalanine or tryptophan. D genes are given only for firm matches. Size tells how often a clone was seen (once, few, many) or the class of an expanded clone, and some rows leave it out.

clone size | D gene | J gene | V gene | CDR3 DNA | CDR3 protein
NA | TRBD2 | TRBJ2-5 | TRBV11-2 | TGTGCCAGCGGACTAGCGGGGGAAGAGACCCAGTACTTC | CASGLAGEETQYF
NA | TRBD2 | TRBJ2-1 | TRBV10-3 | TGTGCCATCAGCCTAGGGACTAGCGGGAGTTTGGGCAATGAGCAGTTCTTC | CAISLGTSGSLGNEQFF
NA | TRBD1 | TRBJ2-1 | TRBV29-1 | TGCAGCGTGGGACAGGGGTCCTACAATGAGCAGTTCTTC | CSVGQGSYNEQFF
few | NA | TRBJ1-1 | TRBV7-2 | TGTGCCAGCAGCCAACGAGGGGGAAGAGAAGCTTTCTTT | CASSQRGGREAFF
NA | NA | TRBJ2-3 | TRBV3-1/TRBV3-2 | TGTGCCACCAAGGCGGCGGATACGCAGTATTTT | CATKAADTQYF
NA | NA | TRBJ2-5 | TRBV29-1 | TGCAGCGCTAGGATGGGCGAAGAGACCCAGTACTTC | CSARMGEETQYF
NA | TRBD2 | TRBJ2-3 | TRBV7-2 | TGTGCCAGCAGCTTTAGCGGGCCCACAGATACGCAGTATTTT | CASSFSGPTDTQYF
NA | NA | TRBJ2-3 | TRBV7-3 | TGTGCCAGCAGCCGACTCCACGGGGGCACAGATACGCAGTATTTT | CASSRLHGGTDTQYF
NA | TRBD1 | TRBJ1-1 | TRBV18 | TGTGCCAGCTCACCTGGGACAGGGAGAAGGGGGAACACTGAAGCTTTCTTT | CASSPGTGRRGNTEAFF
NA | NA | TRBJ1-1 | TRBV16 | TGTGCCAGCACCCAGAGGCGGTCGAACACTGAAGCTTTCTTT | CASTQRRSNTEAFF
NA | TRBD2 | TRBJ2-1 | TRBV5-1 | TGCGCCAGCAGCCCACAAGCGGGGGGGCCGGTTGAGCAGTTCTTC | CASSPQAGGPVEQFF
NA | TRBD1 | TRBJ1-2 | TRBV30 | TGTGCCTGGAGTGTCCCGGGACAGGGGGCGATCTATGGCTACACCTTC | CAWSVPGQGAIYGYTF
NA | TRBD1 | TRBJ1-2 | TRBV20-1 | TGCAGTGCTAGTGCCAGGACAGGGGGGTCCTATGGCTACACCTTC | CSASARTGGSYGYTF
NA | NA | TRBJ2-7 | TRBV6-2/TRBV6-3 | TGTGCCAGCAGTTACCCCATCCCCCCCTACGAGCAGTACTTC | CASSYPIPPYEQYF
NA | NA | TRBJ1-4 | TRBV6-6 | TGTGCCAGCAGTTACCAGGGGCAGGATGAAAAACTGTTTTTT | CASSYQGQDEKLFF
NA | TRBD2 | TRBJ2-7 | TRBV29-1 | TGCAGCGTTGAAGGCGGGAGGGCCTACGAGCAGTACTTC | CSVEGGRAYEQYF
few | TRBD1 | TRBJ2-1 | TRBV12-5 | TGTGCTAGTGGGGACCGACAGGGCGATAACTACAATGAGCAGTTCTTC | CASGDRQGDNYNEQFF
NA | TRBD1 | TRBJ2-1 | TRBV6-5 | TGTGCCAGCAGCTACTTCGACAGGGCCAATGAGCAGTTCTTC | CASSYFDRANEQFF
NA | NA | TRBJ1-1 | TRBV18 | TGTGCCAGCTCACCAAACCCAAACAGGTTGAACACTGAAGCTTTCTTT | CASSPNPNRLNTEAFF
NA | TRBD2 | TRBJ2-5 | TRBV11-1 | TGTGCCAGCAGCCTAGGTTCGGGACTAGCGGGAACCATTCGGTACTTC | CASSLGSGLAGTIRYF
NA | NA | TRBJ2-5 | TRBV7-3 | TGTGCCAGCAGCTCCCGGGGACAAGAGACCCAGTACTTC | CASSSRGQETQYF
NA | TRBD1 | TRBJ1-1 | TRBV6-5 | TGTGCCAGCAGGGATCGGACAGGAGCTTTCTTT | CASRDRTGAFF
NA | NA | TRBJ2-1 | TRBV4-1 | TGCGCCAGCAGCCTACAGGACAGGGAGGGGGGTGAGCAGTTCTTC | CASSLQDREGGEQFF
NA | NA | TRBJ2-3 | TRBV6-5 | TGTGCCAGCAGTTACTCCCCCGAGTCGAGGGATACGCAGTATTTT | CASSYSPESRDTQYF
NA | NA | TRBJ1-5 | TRBV10-1 | TGCGCCAGCAGTCCCGACAGGTATCAGCCCCAGCATTTT | CASSPDRYQPQHF
NA | TRBD2 | TRBJ2-1 | TRBV7-3 | TGTGCCAGCAGCTCCGGACTAGCGGAGAACAATGAGCAGTTCTTC | CASSSGLAENNEQFF
NA | TRBD1 | TRBJ1-2 | TRBV6-1 | TGTGCCAGCAGTGCCCCGGACAGGCCTGCTAACTATGGCTACACCTTC | CASSAPDRPANYGYTF
NA | NA | TRBJ1-2 | TRBV27 | TGTGCCAGCAGTTCCCTCATGAGGGGGGGGTATGGCTACACCTTC | CASSSLMRGGYGYTF
once | NA | TRBJ2-3 | TRBV9 | TGTGCCAGCAGCGTAGGGGTTGGGGGCTCCACAGATACGCAGTATTTT | CASSVGVGGSTDTQYF
NA | TRBD1 | TRBJ2-7 | TRBV10-3 | TGTGCCATCAGTGAACCAGGGGGCGCGCATTCCTACGAGCAGTACTTC | CAISEPGGAHSYEQYF
NA | TRBD2 | TRBJ2-7 | TRBV27 | TGTGCCAGCAGTTTGGCTAGCGGGACCTACGAGCAGTACTTC | CASSLASGTYEQYF
NA | TRBD2 | TRBJ2-1 | TRBV10-3 | TGTGCCACCAGGACTAGCGCCTACAATGAGCAGTTCTTC | CATRTSAYNEQFF
NA | TRBD2 | TRBJ2-1 | TRBV11-3 | TGTGCCAGCAGCTTAGAAGCCGGGAGGGCTTACAATGAGCAGTTCTTC | CASSLEAGRAYNEQFF
NA | NA | TRBJ2-1 | TRBV11-2 | TGTGCCAGCAGCTTAGCCCACGCCGAGAGTGAGCAGTTCTTC | CASSLAHAESEQFF
NA | TRBD2 | TRBJ2-7 | TRBV7-8 | TGTGCCAGCAGCTTATTCGGGGGGAATGTGCACGAGCAGTACTTC | CASSLFGGNVHEQYF
NA | TRBD1 | TRBJ1-6 | TRBV7-3 | TGTGCCAGCAGCACCGGGACAGTTGATTCACCCCTCCACTTT | CASSTGTVDSPLHF
few | NA | TRBJ1-1 | TRBV30 | TGTGCCTGGAGTTACAGGGCAAACACTGAAGCTTTCTTT | CAWSYRANTEAFF